These 13 T cell receptor beta chains came from one sample sequenced in a study of blood T cell repertoires in COVID-19. Assay: immunoSEQ multiplex PCR; the TCRdb copy retains only in-frame clones and omits some. Of 200,000 to 250,000 clones detected, over 75% appear once; the ten largest clones hold around 7.4%. Material for sequencing was PBMCs or T cells enriched from blood (not recorded which). These receptors were obtained from a woman aged 40 to 50 with acute COVID-19.

The chain uses TRBV5-1 and TRBJ1-1; D remains unclear. Germline lookup yields CDR1 SGHRS and CDR2 YFSETQ. There are 14 residues in the CDR3. V lost 4 bases and J lost 1, with 11 bases in between. CDR3 nucleotide sequence: TGCGCCAGCAGCGCTATTATTTCGAACACTGAAGCTTTCTTT. Its translation: CASSAIISNTEAFF.

This clone was counted a single time. V is TRBV14 and J is TRBJ1-4; D ambiguous. The germline V gene encodes CDR1 SGHDN and CDR2 FVKESK. Trimming took 6 bases from V and 6 from J, leaving 29 bases between them. CDR3 size: 19 residues. The DNA for the CDR3 is TGTGCCAGCAGTCAATCGCCGTTTTCAAGGCTCCGCGGAGATGAAAAACTGTTTTTT. Residues: CASSQSPFSRLRGDEKLFF.

This chain joins TRBV4-3 and TRBJ1-2, with TRBD1 matching over 8 bases. The length of the CDR3 is 15 residues. V shed 1 base, J shed 4 bases, and the junction held 5 bases outside the gene matches. Germline lookup yields CDR1 LGHNA and CDR2 YSLEER. For the CDR3, the DNA is TGCGCCAGCAGCCAAGCTTCCGGGACAGGCTATGGCTACACCTTC. Amino acid sequence: CASSQASGTGYGYTF.

The V and J genes are TRBV9 and TRBJ1-2, with 8 bases aligning to TRBD1. J lost 2 bases, V lost 3 bases, and 3 bases had no gene match. The length of the CDR3 is 14 residues. Germline loops: CDR1 SGDLS, CDR2 YYNGEE. The CDR3 is CASSAGTGNYGYTF. As DNA, the CDR3 is TGTGCCAGCAGCGCTGGGACAGGCAACTATGGCTACACCTTC.

The chain uses TRBV9 and TRBJ1-6; TRBD1 might be the D (5 bases). Trimming removed 0 bases at V and 10 bases at J, with 8 bases between. The germline gives CDR1 SGDLS, CDR2 YYNGEE. CDR3 length: 13 amino acids. This CDR3 is CASSVGGVSPLHF. DNA for the CDR3: TGTGCCAGCAGCGTAGGGGGGGTCTCACCCCTCCACTTT.

The J gene is TRBJ1-2, the V gene TRBV14, with D unresolved. This CDR3 has 15 residues. Germline CDR1 SGHDN, CDR2 FVKESK. The V gene lost 1 base and the J gene lost 5 bases, with 14 bases spanning the gap. The CDR3, as DNA: TGTGCCAGCAGCCAAGTTTCGAGAGGGCCTTATGGCTACACCTTC. The encoded protein is CASSQVSRGPYGYTF.

The CDR3 bases are TGTGCCAGCACCCATCGAAGGCTCCTCAGGGGGTCACCCCTCCACTTT. Translated, it gives CASTHRRLLRGSPLHF. This chain uses TRBV5-6 with TRBJ1-6, with 7 bases fitting TRBD1. Looked up from germline, CDR1 is SGHDT and CDR2 is YYEEEE. The J segment lost 10 bases and the V segment lost 6 bases, leaving 16 bases of the junction unmatched. CDR3 length: 16 residues.

The chain couples TRBV5-1 to TRBJ1-5; D might be TRBD1 (5 bases). The CDR3 totals 18 residues. V lost 0 bases and J 1 base, leaving 17 bases between the germline ends. The V gene's germline CDR1 is SGHRS and CDR2 YFSETQ. As DNA, the CDR3 is TGCGCCAGCAGCTTGGGCCCCAGGGAGGCAACCAGCAATCAGCCCCAGCATTTT. It is translated as CASSLGPREATSNQPQHF.

The chain carries TRBV6-6 and TRBJ1-2; 8 bases align to TRBD1. The CDR3 is made up of 14 amino acids. Germline CDR1 MNHNY, CDR2 SVGAGI (reference sequence). V lost 4 bases and J lost 4; bases outside the gene matches: 5. CDR3 loop: CASSSMGQAYGYTF. In DNA form, the CDR3 reads TGTGCCAGCAGTTCCATGGGACAGGCCTATGGCTACACCTTC.

CDR3 sequence reads: CASSLRMGQANTEAFF. CDR3 sequence (DNA): TGTGCCAGCAGCCTTCGGATGGGACAAGCAAACACTGAAGCTTTCTTT. The V gene is TRBV4-2, the J gene TRBJ1-1; tentative D call: TRBD1 (6 bases). The CDR3 runs to 16 residues. Trimming pared 4 bases from V and 2 bases from J, leaving 17 bases between. Germline CDR1 reads LGHNA; CDR2 reads YNFKEQ.

This chain's CDR3 is CASSLGLSTYNEQFF. The CDR3 DNA reads TGTGCCAGCAGCCTGGGACTGTCGACGTACAATGAGCAGTTCTTC. The rearrangement uses TRBV28 and TRBJ2-1; perhaps TRBD2 as D (6 bases). The germline V gene encodes CDR1 MDHEN and CDR2 SYDVKM. This CDR3 has 15 residues. The ends were cut back, 6 bases at V and 4 bases at J, with 16 bases in the middle.

The chain joins TRBV2 to TRBJ2-7; perhaps TRBD1 as D (7 bases). This CDR3 has 13 residues. Trimming removed 10 bases at V and 7 bases at J, with 20 bases between. From germline, CDR1 is SNHLY and CDR2 FYNNEI. CDR3 nucleotides: TGTGCCATCCGAGGGGGCTCCGGGGGTGAGCAGTACTTC. Its protein product is CAIRGGSGGEQYF.

About this clone itself: One junction end disagrees with the germline gene, perhaps due to a read error. The gene calls are TRBV18 and TRBJ1-1; no reliable D call. This CDR3 spans 16 amino acids. Looked up from germline, CDR1 is KGHSH and CDR2 is LQKENI. The CDR3 reads CGSSPPWGFRGTEAFF. CDR3 nucleotide sequence: TGTGGCAGCTCACCCCCTTGGGGATTCCGGGGCACTGAAGCTTTCTTT.